This T cell receptor beta chain was sequenced for a study of T cells expressing NK-cell markers. Study background: According to the study, TCR beta repertoires originated from sorted CD3+CD56+NKG2C+, CD3+CD56+NKG2C- and CD3+CD56-NKG2C+ T cells.

Study observations and caveats: Dominant NKG2C+ clonotypes accounted for roughly 1.0-7.0% of CD8+ T cells in over 5 donors. In several donors, dominant clonotypes made up about 25-60.1% of CD3+CD56-NKG2C+ cells.

Points on this clonotype: Its specificity is not known.

Each CDR3 protein gets one entry in TCRdb, which reprocessed the 5' RACE reads and gives no DNA. The sample has over 13,000 distinct CDR3 sequences. This CDR3 has 16 amino acids. Germline loops: CDR1 SGHRS, CDR2 YFSETQ. Sequencing was performed on blood T cells: a sorted CD56 or NKG2C T cell subset, CD4+ or CD8+ T cells, or bulk PBMC T cells (not recorded which). This chain links TRBV5-1 with TRBJ2-1; without DNA, the TCRdb call of TRBD1 cannot be checked. The TCR comes from a man aged 18 to 69 in good health. CDR3 protein: CASSLAGTGAYNEQFF.